This is a list of T cell receptor beta chains from one sample in a study of blood T cells in healthy people across ages. Each CDR3 protein is one row after TCRdb ran MiXCR on the 5' RACE reads. The sample has just over 800,000 distinct CDR3 sequences, under 80% seen once. Sequencing was performed on blood. The receptors come from a man aged 25-45 years in good health. CDR3s include the opening cysteine and the closing phenylalanine or tryptophan. D genes are given only for firm matches. Not every row has a clone size; where given, it reads once, few, many or a size class.

cdr3_nt: TGTGCCAGCAGAGACCGGGACAGAACCTACGAGCAGTACTTC; cdr3_aa: CASRDRDRTYEQYF; cdr3_length: 14; clone_size: NA; j_call: TRBJ2-7; d_call: TRBD1; v_call: TRBV2
cdr3_nt: TGTGCCAGCAGCGCCCCCGGGGAGTACAATGAGCAGTTCTTC; cdr3_aa: CASSAPGEYNEQFF; cdr3_length: 14; clone_size: NA; j_call: TRBJ2-1; d_call: NA; v_call: TRBV9
cdr3_nt: TGCGCCAGCAGCTTGGCCCACGCTGAAGCTTTCTTT; cdr3_aa: CASSLAHAEAFF; cdr3_length: 12; clone_size: once; j_call: TRBJ1-1; d_call: NA; v_call: TRBV5-1
cdr3_nt: TGCAGCGTTGGACTAGCGGGGCGCGAGCAGTTCTTC; cdr3_aa: CSVGLAGREQFF; cdr3_length: 12; clone_size: NA; j_call: TRBJ2-1; d_call: TRBD2; v_call: TRBV29-1
cdr3_nt: TGTGCCAGCAACCCAGGGATAGAGGCCTCACCCTACGAGCAGTACTTC; cdr3_aa: CASNPGIEASPYEQYF; cdr3_length: 16; clone_size: NA; j_call: TRBJ2-7; d_call: NA; v_call: TRBV6-6
cdr3_nt: TGCAGCGTCGGTTCGAACGTAGACAATGAGCAGTTCTTC; cdr3_aa: CSVGSNVDNEQFF; cdr3_length: 13; clone_size: NA; j_call: TRBJ2-1; d_call: NA; v_call: TRBV29-1
cdr3_nt: TGTGCCAGCAGTTCCTCGTTAGCGGGGTCAACAGATACGCAGTATTTT; cdr3_aa: CASSSSLAGSTDTQYF; cdr3_length: 16; clone_size: NA; j_call: TRBJ2-3; d_call: TRBD2; v_call: TRBV12-3/TRBV12-4
cdr3_nt: TGTGCCAGCAGCTTGTTTAGCGGGGCCATCACTCTAAAGAACACCGGGGAGCTGTTTTTT; cdr3_aa: CASSLFSGAITLKNTGELFF; cdr3_length: 20; clone_size: few; j_call: TRBJ2-2; d_call: TRBD2; v_call: TRBV7-2
cdr3_nt: TGTGCCAGGAGCCATTCCGGCGGCTTAGGTGATGAAAAACTGTTTTTT; cdr3_aa: CARSHSGGLGDEKLFF; cdr3_length: 16; clone_size: NA; j_call: TRBJ1-4; d_call: NA; v_call: TRBV4-2
cdr3_nt: TGTGCCAGCAGCTTTAAGGGCACAGATACGCAGTATTTT; cdr3_aa: CASSFKGTDTQYF; cdr3_length: 13; clone_size: few; j_call: TRBJ2-3; d_call: NA; v_call: TRBV7-2
cdr3_nt: TGCAGTGCTAGAGGTAGGACAGGGGCCACTGAAGCTTTCTTT; cdr3_aa: CSARGRTGATEAFF; cdr3_length: 14; clone_size: NA; j_call: TRBJ1-1; d_call: TRBD1; v_call: TRBV20-1
cdr3_nt: TGTGCATCGAGGACAGGAGACCACTATGGCTACACCTTC; cdr3_aa: CASRTGDHYGYTF; cdr3_length: 13; clone_size: NA; j_call: TRBJ1-2; d_call: TRBD1; v_call: TRBV30
cdr3_nt: TGTGCCAGCAGCGCGGGGGGGCCTTATGTTGAGCAGTTCTTC; cdr3_aa: CASSAGGPYVEQFF; cdr3_length: 14; clone_size: NA; j_call: TRBJ2-1; d_call: TRBD2; v_call: TRBV6-5
cdr3_nt: TGTGCCATCAGTTACACAGAAAACTATGGCTACACCTTC; cdr3_aa: CAISYTENYGYTF; cdr3_length: 13; clone_size: NA; j_call: TRBJ1-2; d_call: NA; v_call: TRBV10-3
cdr3_nt: TGCAGCGTTGAGAAAGGTCGGGTCACTGAAGCTTTCTTT; cdr3_aa: CSVEKGRVTEAFF; cdr3_length: 13; clone_size: NA; j_call: TRBJ1-1; d_call: NA; v_call: TRBV29-1
cdr3_nt: TGTGCCAGCAGCTTAGGAGCGCCGGGGACTAGCGGCTACAATGAGCAGTTCTTC; cdr3_aa: CASSLGAPGTSGYNEQFF; cdr3_length: 18; clone_size: NA; j_call: TRBJ2-1; d_call: TRBD2; v_call: TRBV7-2
cdr3_nt: TGTGCCAGCAGTGAGGGGGGACCCGTTAACTATGGCTACACCTTC; cdr3_aa: CASSEGGPVNYGYTF; cdr3_length: 15; clone_size: few; j_call: TRBJ1-2; d_call: NA; v_call: TRBV6-1
cdr3_nt: TGCAGTGCTAGAGAACCAGGGTGGGAGCAGTACTTC; cdr3_aa: CSAREPGWEQYF; cdr3_length: 12; clone_size: NA; j_call: TRBJ2-5; d_call: NA; v_call: TRBV20-1
cdr3_nt: TGCGCCAGCAGCCAATCGGACTCTCTCTCCTACAATGAGCAGTTCTTC; cdr3_aa: CASSQSDSLSYNEQFF; cdr3_length: 16; clone_size: many; j_call: TRBJ2-1; d_call: NA; v_call: TRBV4-1